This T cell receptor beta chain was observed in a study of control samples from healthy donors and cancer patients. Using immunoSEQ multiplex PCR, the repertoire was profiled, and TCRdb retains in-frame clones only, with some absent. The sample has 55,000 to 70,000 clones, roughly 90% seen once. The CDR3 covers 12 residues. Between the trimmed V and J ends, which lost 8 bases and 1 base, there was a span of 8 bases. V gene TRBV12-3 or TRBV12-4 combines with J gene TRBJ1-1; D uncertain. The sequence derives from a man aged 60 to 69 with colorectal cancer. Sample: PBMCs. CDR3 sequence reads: CASLLGNTEAFF. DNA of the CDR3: TGTGCCAGCCTTTTAGGGAACACTGAAGCTTTCTTT.